Shown below are 26 T cell receptor beta chains from a single sample sequenced in a study of blood T cell repertoires in COVID-19. Clones were read by immunoSEQ multiplex PCR, and TCRdb kept only the in-frame ones, dropping some. The sample lists around 190,000 clones, roughly four fifths occurring once. Sequenced material: peripheral blood. The receptors here all came from a human donor in a cohort sampled during active COVID-19.

There are a few counts of this clone. The chain has TRBV5-1 and TRBJ2-1; 8 nucleotides align to TRBD1. This CDR3 has 16 amino acids. In germline, CDR1 is SGHRS, CDR2 YFSETQ. V lost 0 bases and J lost 6; bases outside the gene matches: 8. Written as DNA, the CDR3 is TGCGCCAGCAGCTTGGCCCCGGGACAGGCTTCCAATGAGCAGTTCTTC. Translating it yields CASSLAPGQASNEQFF.

This chain joins TRBV25-1 and TRBJ2-5, with 7 bases matching TRBD1. From germline, CDR1 is MGHDK and CDR2 SYGVNS. The J segment lost 3 bases and the V segment lost 0 bases, leaving 4 bases of the junction unmatched. This CDR3 spans 15 amino acids. CDR3: CASSEYGRGKETQYF. The CDR3 DNA is TGTGCCAGCAGTGAATATGGCAGGGGGAAAGAGACCCAGTACTTC.

The chain recombines TRBV5-5 with TRBJ2-7; D is unclear. The germline gives CDR1 SGHKS, CDR2 YYEKEE (reference sequence). The V end was cut by 3 bases, the J end by 1 base, with 5 bases between. This CDR3 is 12 amino acids long. CDR3 in DNA: TGTGCCAGCAGCTCCGCGTCCTACGAGCAGTACTTC. Translation gives CASSSASYEQYF.

The chain couples TRBV19 to TRBJ1-3; 10 nucleotides agree with TRBD1. From germline, CDR1 is LNHDA and CDR2 SQIVND (reference sequence). CDR3 size: 17 residues. The ends lost 0 bases at V and 1 base at J; junction bases unmatched: 3. As DNA, the CDR3 is TGTGCCAGTAGTATAGACCGGACAGGGGGTTCTGGAAACACCATATATTTT. This translates into CASSIDRTGGSGNTIYF.

The chain is built from TRBV2 and TRBJ1-2; tentatively, D is TRBD1 (6 bases). CDR3 length: 13 amino acids. Trimming took 3 bases from V and 8 from J, leaving 13 bases between them. CDR1 is SNHLY and CDR2 is FYNNEI in the germline V gene. The CDR3 sequence is CASSEVQGWGYTF. CDR3 coding DNA: TGTGCCAGCAGTGAGGTTCAGGGGTGGGGCTACACCTTC.

The chain is built from TRBV7-3 and TRBJ2-3; no clear D. Per the germline V gene, CDR1 is SGHTA and CDR2 is FQGTGA. Trimming took off 2 bases at V and 1 base at J, with 7 bases between the two ends. CDR3 length: 14 residues. CDR3 protein: CASSLVGGTDTQYF. As DNA, the CDR3 is TGTGCCAGCAGCTTAGTCGGAGGCACAGATACGCAGTATTTT. The complete variable domain, with remaining parts taken from reference TRBV7-3 and TRBJ2-3, reads GAGVSQTPSNKVTEKGKYVELRCDPISGHTALYWYRQSLGQGPEFLIYFQGTGAADDSGLPNDRFFAVRPEGSVSTLKIQRTERGDSAVYLCASSLVGGTDTQYFGPGTRLTVL.

For this clone: In the same sample, other DNA sequences code for this CDR3. The V gene is TRBV19, the J gene TRBJ1-1; D gene uncertain. The CDR3 extends over 13 amino acids. V shed 3 bases and J shed 1 base, with 6 bases lying between them. Per germline, CDR1 LNHDA and CDR2 SQIVND (reference sequence). CDR3 protein: CASSITANTEAFF. As DNA, the CDR3 is TGTGCCAGTAGTATCACAGCGAACACTGAAGCTTTCTTT.

The chain uses TRBV3-1 (or the pseudogene TRBV3-2) and TRBJ2-7; possible D gene TRBD2, 5 bases. This CDR3 has 16 residues. Germline lookup yields CDR1 LGHDT and CDR2 YNNKEL (reference sequence). The V gene lost 1 base and the J gene lost 7 bases, with 20 bases spanning the gap. The CDR3 here is CASSQVGGGPPGEQYF. DNA of the CDR3: TGTGCCAGCAGCCAAGTGGGTGGCGGCCCCCCGGGAGAGCAGTACTTC.

V is TRBV9 and J is TRBJ1-2; the D gene is possibly TRBD1 (5 bases). The V end was cut by 2 bases, the J end by 6 bases, with 17 bases between. CDR3 length: 15 residues. In germline, CDR1 is SGDLS, CDR2 YYNGEE. DNA for the CDR3: TGTGCCAGCAGCGTGGGGGGGGTAGGCGGTGATGGCTACACCTTC. This sequence encodes CASSVGGVGGDGYTF.

V is TRBV6-1 and J is TRBJ2-2; 12 bases are shared with TRBD2. The CDR3 contains 18 residues. The ends lost 1 base at V and 2 bases at J; junction bases unmatched: 5. Germline V gene data show CDR1 as MNHNS and CDR2 as SASEGT. The CDR3 coding sequence is TGTGCCAGCAGTGAAGGTGCTAGCGGGGGGGCTAACACCGGGGAGCTGTTTTTT. This encodes CASSEGASGGANTGELFF.

The chain is built from TRBV27 and TRBJ1-6; no definite D call. Germline V gene lookup returns CDR1 MNHEY and CDR2 SMNVEV (reference sequence). This CDR3 has 12 amino acids. With 3 bases removed from V and 9 bases from J, the gap between germline ends came to 6 bases. This CDR3 reads CASSFGSSPLHF. The CDR3 nucleotides read TGTGCCAGCAGTTTCGGGAGTTCACCCCTCCACTTT.

The genes are TRBV5-5 and TRBJ2-1, with D possibly being TRBD1 (5 bases). V gave up 6 bases and J gave up 5 bases, with 9 bases separating them. There are 12 residues in the CDR3. Looked up from germline, CDR1 is SGHKS and CDR2 is YYEKEE (reference sequence). The CDR3 DNA follows: TGTGCCAGCACCGTGGACAACAATGAGCAGTTCTTC. The encoded protein is CASTVDNNEQFF.

The sample holds one count of this clone. The V gene is TRBV6-2 or TRBV6-3, the J gene TRBJ1-5, with D unclear. The ends were cut back, 2 bases at V and 2 bases at J, with 7 bases in the middle. The V gene's germline CDR1 is MNHEY and CDR2 SVGEGT. This CDR3 spans 14 amino acids. The CDR3 spells CASSYSFGNQPQHF. CDR3 in DNA: TGTGCCAGCAGTTACAGCTTTGGCAATCAGCCCCAGCATTTT.

This chain uses TRBV5-4 with TRBJ2-3; the match to TRBD1 covers 8 bases. The CDR3 covers 14 residues. Germline assignment: CDR1 SGHNT and CDR2 YYREEE (reference sequence). V lost 4 bases and J lost 1; bases outside the gene matches: 2. In DNA form, the CDR3 reads TGTGCCAGCAGCGCGGACAGGGGCACAGATACGCAGTATTTT. Protein: CASSADRGTDTQYF.

The chain has TRBV3-1 (or the pseudogene TRBV3-2) and TRBJ1-5; D not certain. The germline gives CDR1 LGHDT, CDR2 YNNKEL (reference sequence). The CDR3 contains 12 residues. V was shortened by 2 bases and J by 3 bases, with 2 bases between the two germline ends. The CDR3 loop is CASSQLNQPQHF. CDR3 in DNA: TGTGCCAGCAGCCAACTCAATCAGCCCCAGCATTTT.

This chain uses TRBV6-2 or TRBV6-3 with TRBJ1-3, with TRBD1 as a possible D gene (5 bases). Trimming pared 4 bases from V and 1 base from J, leaving 8 bases between. The CDR3 extends over 14 amino acids. CDR1 and CDR2 from the germline V gene are MNHEY and SVGEGT. The DNA for the CDR3 is TGTGCCAGCAGTTTTCAGGGTTCTGGAAACACCATATATTTT. It codes for CASSFQGSGNTIYF.

The V call is TRBV12-3 or TRBV12-4, the J call TRBJ1-4; no clear D. With 7 bases removed from V and 1 base from J, the gap between germline ends came to 7 bases. This CDR3 is built from 13 residues. The CDR3 spells CASNGGTNEKLFF. CDR3 in DNA: TGTGCCAGCAATGGCGGAACTAATGAAAAACTGTTTTTT.

The CDR3 nucleotides read TGTGCCAGCAGCCGGGGACAGCTTAATGAAAAACTGTTTTTT. Translation gives CASSRGQLNEKLFF. This rearrangement joins TRBV7-2 to TRBJ1-4; 7 bases fit TRBD1. The CDR3 is 14 residues long. Germline CDR1 and CDR2: SGHTA and FQGNSA. The junction had 4 bases not matched to a gene; V was cut back by 5 bases and J by 4 bases.

The chain uses TRBV18 and TRBJ1-1, with D tentatively TRBD1 (5 bases). There are 16 residues in the CDR3. Germline V gives CDR1 KGHSH, CDR2 LQKENI. Deletions cut 4 bases from V and 1 base from J, with 16 bases between. CDR3 nucleotides: TGTGCCAGCTCACAGCTTGGACAACGACGGAACACTGAAGCTTTCTTT. Protein: CASSQLGQRRNTEAFF.

The V gene is TRBV2, the J gene TRBJ2-7, with 10 bases identical to TRBD1. The CDR3 runs to 15 residues. Germline V gene sequence: CDR1 SNHLY, CDR2 FYNNEI. The V and J ends lost 4 bases and 3 bases, in that order; junction bases with no gene match: 6. The CDR3, as DNA: TGTGCCAGCAGTGCACCGGACAGGGGGAACTACGAGCAGTACTTC. Its protein is CASSAPDRGNYEQYF. The full variable domain, rest sourced from reference TRBV2 and TRBJ2-7, is EPEVTQTPSHQVTQMGQEVILRCVPISNHLYFYWYRQILGQKVEFLVSFYNNEISEKSEIFDDQFSVERPDGSNFTLKIRSTKLEDSAMYFCASSAPDRGNYEQYFGPGTRLTVT.

V is TRBV11-3 and J is TRBJ2-7; D possibly corresponds to TRBD1 (6 bases). The V and J ends lost 7 bases and 2 bases respectively, with 18 bases between them. The CDR3 has 15 amino acids. Germline V gene data show CDR1 as SGHNT and CDR2 as YENEEA. CDR3 sequence (DNA): TGTGCCAGCACCATTGGTGGCAGGGGAACCTACGAGCAGTACTTC. It yields the protein CASTIGGRGTYEQYF.

The V gene is TRBV9, the J gene TRBJ2-3, with TRBD2 identical over 7 bases. The J segment lost 2 bases and the V segment lost 0 bases, leaving 9 bases of the junction unmatched. The CDR3 loop spans 17 amino acids. Germline V gives CDR1 SGDLS, CDR2 YYNGEE. DNA for the CDR3: TGTGCCAGCAGCGTAGCTCTAACGGGGGGAATCACAGATACGCAGTATTTT. It codes for CASSVALTGGITDTQYF.

V and J are TRBV18 and TRBJ1-1; TRBD1 matches 7 bases. This CDR3 region has 15 residues. The V gene end was trimmed by 3 bases and the J gene end by 1 base; junction bases not matched to a gene: 5. The germline V gene encodes CDR1 KGHSH and CDR2 LQKENI. CDR3 amino acids: CASSPSRDRNTEAFF. In DNA form, the CDR3 reads TGTGCCAGCTCACCGTCCCGGGACAGGAACACTGAAGCTTTCTTT.

The table lists this clone with a count of one. The genes are TRBV12-3 or TRBV12-4 and TRBJ2-7, with 10 bases fitting TRBD1. Unmatched junction bases numbered 2, after V lost 3 bases and J lost 6 bases. The CDR3 has 13 amino acids. CDR3 nucleotides: TGTGCCAGCAGTTTTGGGACAGGGGTCGAGCAGTACTTC. Protein: CASSFGTGVEQYF.

CDR3 in amino acids: CASSLVLGTANYTF. CDR3 DNA sequence: TGCGCCAGCAGCTTGGTGTTGGGGACTGCGAACTACACCTTC. The V gene is TRBV5-1, the J gene TRBJ1-2; possibly TRBD1 for D (5 bases). The CDR3 is 14 residues long. Per the germline V gene, CDR1 is SGHRS and CDR2 is YFSETQ. The V and J ends lost 0 bases and 10 bases respectively, with 16 bases between them. The full variable domain, rest sourced from reference TRBV5-1 and TRBJ1-2, is KAGVTQTPRYLIKTRGQQVTLSCSPISGHRSVSWYQQTPGQGLQFLFEYFSETQRNKGNFPGRFSGRQFSNSRSEMNVSTLELGDSALYLCASSLVLGTANYTFGSGTRLTVV.

The rearrangement joins TRBV6-5 to TRBJ2-7, with 8 bases lining up with TRBD2. Trimming took 5 bases from V and 2 from J; bases not matched to a gene: 5. The CDR3 totals 14 residues. Germline assignment: CDR1 MNHEY and CDR2 SVGAGI. CDR3 region: CASSPGLVAYEQYF. Here the CDR3 DNA reads TGTGCCAGCAGTCCGGGACTAGTCGCCTACGAGCAGTACTTC.